This TCR beta chain was recovered during a study of early T cells in non-severe SARS-CoV-2 infection. Study outcomes and limitations: Matches to VDJdb favored anti-spike CD8 responses and missed private and CD4 specificities.

At least ten counts were recorded for this clonotype. Its antigen is undetermined. J lost 1 base, V lost 4 bases, and 10 bases had no gene match. This CDR3 is 16 amino acids long. Germline loops: CDR1 SGHRS, CDR2 YFSETQ. TCRdb redid the calling of the 5' RACE reads with MiXCR, one entry per CDR3 protein. This sample has roughly 26,000 distinct CDR3 sequences, with roughly 4% found just once. The sample taken for sequencing was whole blood. This clonotype originated in an adult who was a healthcare worker with PCR-confirmed SARS-CoV-2 infection or an uninfected control (not recorded which). V gene TRBV5-1 combines with J gene TRBJ2-5, with 7 bases aligning to TRBD1. CDR3 coding DNA: TGCGCCAGCAGCGCGGTCCAACAGGGGCGCCAAGAGACCCAGTACTTC. It translates to CASSAVQQGRQETQYF.